This entry is about one TCR beta chain. This clone was seen a handful of times. Its antigen target is currently unknown. Base qualities were left out, and no much larger clone turns up one base away. Healthy HIV-negative adults with no recently reported acute infections or vaccinations were included as donors. Every donor was a Caucasian adult living in Nashville, Tennessee, USA. CD4+ T cells were enriched by magnetic negative selection; naive cells were then positively selected on CD45RA, and the negative fraction formed the memory subset. Blood was obtained by leukapheresis, after which PBMCs were separated by Ficoll-Histopaque density gradient centrifugation and cryopreserved in liquid nitrogen vapor phase. Purity and quantity of every magnetically sorted T cell population were checked by analytical flow cytometry. Each sorted fraction had its genomic DNA isolated and then quantified by UV absorbance on a Nanodrop 2000c.

These data come from a study of shared clonotypes between healthy human individuals (dated by TCRdb to about 2020). Some background on the complete study: The cohort comprised two women and three men aged 18 to 49 years. Per donor, three plates each were used for CD4 naive and CD4 memory, two for CD8 naive, and one for CD8 memory. The study deeply sequenced blood TCR repertoires of several healthy adults to estimate repertoire size and the extent of clonotype sharing between individuals. To increase sequencing depth and limit assay-specific biases, different laboratories used diverse techniques to prepare libraries and sequence TCR repertoires. Leukapheresis yielded between about 0.9 and 10 billion PBMCs per donor.

Using the deep immunoSEQ assay, multiplex PCR amplified TCR CDR3 regions from genomic DNA. Extracted genomic DNA from each cell subset was distributed evenly across all wells of several immunoSEQ 96-well plates, and each plate was treated as a replicate. For sorted subsets, roughly 200 ng of genomic DNA, equivalent to around 29,000 T cell genomes, went into each replicate PCR. The purified libraries were quantified using a Qubit 3.0 fluorometer, sized with a Bioanalyzer 2100, and then quantified again using the KAPA Library Quantification kit. Each immunoSEQ 96-well plate was sequenced on its own single-read 150-cycle Illumina NextSeq 550 flow cell. Per the original workflow: The immunoSEQ output contained only junctional sequences without quality scores, so filtering could not match that applied to full-length reads. To assign V/J genes and CDR3, sequences were annotated using PyIR, a Python wrapper for IgBLAST v1.9, with IMGT germline references. Any read was removed if the V/J assignment was weak (E-value above 1e-6), the CDR3 was missing, or the read contained stop codons, out-of-frame junctions, or ambiguous translated residues. V3J clonotypes were defined as sequences sharing the same inferred V gene, J gene, and CDR3 amino acid sequence. Percentage overlap between repertoires was calculated by dividing the number of shared unique clonotypes by the size of the smaller repertoire. Richness of each repertoire was evaluated using RTK rarefaction, the Chao1 estimator, and Recon v2.1 estimates of unobserved clonotypes. Generation probabilities were computed with OLGA for all TCRbeta clonotypes obtained by the gDNA method from a handful of donors. TCRdb provides this immuneACCESS table in a form limited to in-frame rearrangements. Some clones are lacking; in checked studies, under half of them reflect an unresolved V gene, and why the rest are absent is not known. V and J calls and clone size are copied from that table; D and trimming were computed from the DNA. The sample table contains fewer than 850,000 clones; only one count was recorded for around 72% of them. Jointly, the top ten make up about 1.8% of the sample.

Results the study describes overall, beyond this receptor: The genetic and exposure-history diversity represented was limited by the small number of donors. Estimated clonotype richness was generally larger for naive than for memory subsets. Higher generation probabilities were observed for clonotypes shared by all four sorted-subset donors than for non-shared clonotypes. Sampling was restricted to blood, and TCR repertoires in tissue are likely to differ from TCR repertoires in blood. Pairwise subsampling led to the expectation that sequencing depth would affect the degree of clonotype sharing among donors. When a few donors were compared, the shared fraction of clonotypes was about 5% for naive CD4, roughly 3.4% for naive CD8, 2% to 2.5% for memory CD4, and around 0.37% for memory CD8. Incomplete sequencing was indicated by rarefaction of sorted-subset datasets, despite the large sequencing depth.

Input material: memory CD4+ T cells sorted from blood. In light of the paper, this sample's cell subset or site label describes: CD45RA-negative fraction. The receptor was isolated from a woman in her twenties or thirties in good health.

The CDR3 protein sequence reads: CASSLTQWGAQPQHF. At the DNA level, the sequence is TGTGCCAGCAGCCTGACGCAGTGGGGGGCTCAGCCCCAGCATTTT. Here the chain combines TRBV27 and TRBJ1-5, with TRBD1 perhaps the D gene, on 6 matching bases. Measured from the cysteine to the phenylalanine, the CDR3 is 15 residues long. The retained sequence is limited to the CDR3, 45 bases, with the frame set at the first base. Deletion took 6 bases off V and 6 bases off J, with a span of 18 bases between the germline ends. CDR1 and CDR2, per the germline V gene (reference sequence), are MNHEY and SMNVEV.